Listed below are T cell receptor beta chains from one sample, sequenced in a study of shared clonotypes between healthy human individuals. Measured with immunoSEQ multiplex PCR; TCRdb has only the in-frame clones, and not every one. In the table there are roughly 2.5 million clones, approximately 92% of which are singletons. The sample comprised naive CD4+ T cells sorted from blood. These receptors were collected from a man between 18 and 35 years old in good health. CDR3s include the opening cysteine and the closing phenylalanine or tryptophan. The D gene is left open where the match is weak. Only part of the rows carry a size: once, few, many, or a class if the clone is expanded.

cdr3_length,j_call,v_call,clone_size,d_call,cdr3_aa,cdr3_nt
14,TRBJ2-2,TRBV7-2,.,.,CASSPRGAVRELFF,TGTGCCAGCAGCCCACGGGGGGCCGTCCGGGAGCTGTTTTTT
15,TRBJ2-2,TRBV5-1,.,TRBD1,CASSLAQQGAGELFF,TGCGCCAGCAGCTTGGCCCAACAGGGGGCCGGGGAGCTGTTTTTT
14,TRBJ2-1,TRBV5-4,.,TRBD2,CASSLGGGENEQFF,TGTGCCAGCAGCTTGGGGGGAGGGGAAAATGAGCAGTTCTTC
11,TRBJ2-7,TRBV30,.,.,CAWSVRDRSSF,TGTGCCTGGAGTGTACGTGACAGATCCTCCTTC
12,TRBJ2-5,TRBV30,.,.,CAWSVGVVAQYF,TGTGCCTGGAGTGTAGGGGTCGTGGCCCAGTACTTC
15,TRBJ2-7,TRBV4-3,.,.,CASSQDAGPSYEQYF,TGCGCCAGCAGCCAAGACGCAGGCCCCTCCTACGAGCAGTACTTC
14,TRBJ1-2,TRBV6-1,.,TRBD1,CASSPGQGASGYTF,TGTGCCAGCAGCCCCGGCCAGGGGGCGAGCGGCTACACCTTC
12,TRBJ1-2,TRBV9,.,.,CASSATVYGYTF,TGTGCCAGCAGCGCGACTGTTTATGGCTACACCTTC
16,TRBJ2-2,TRBV10-1,.,.,CASSDWGPLDTGELFF,TGCGCCAGCAGTGATTGGGGGCCCCTGGACACCGGGGAGCTGTTTTTT
15,TRBJ1-6,TRBV30,.,TRBD1,CAWSQGGTYNSPLHF,TGTGCCTGGTCACAGGGGGGCACCTATAATTCACCCCTCCACTTT
15,TRBJ2-3,TRBV10-3,.,TRBD2,CAISPSGGPTDTQYF,TGTGCCATCAGCCCTAGCGGGGGGCCCACAGATACGCAGTATTTT
18,TRBJ1-4,TRBV5-4,.,TRBD1,CASSFNPPQGASNEKLFF,TGTGCCAGCAGCTTTAACCCCCCCCAGGGGGCGTCTAATGAAAAACTGTTTTTT
17,TRBJ1-2,TRBV21-1,.,.,CASSKGGRAYYNYGYTF,TGTGCCAGCAGCAAAGGCGGCAGGGCTTACTATAACTATGGCTACACCTTC
15,TRBJ2-1,TRBV30,.,.,CAWSGDFKYAGEQFF,TGTGCCTGGAGTGGTGACTTTAAGTATGCAGGTGAGCAGTTCTTC
16,TRBJ2-7,TRBV14,.,.,CASSQDLKGVGHEQYF,TGTGCCAGCAGCCAAGATCTAAAGGGAGTCGGCCACGAGCAGTACTTC
16,TRBJ2-7,TRBV7-5,.,.,CARSSDSGSPTHEQYF,TGTGCCAGAAGCTCAGATAGCGGGAGCCCCACCCACGAGCAGTACTTC
17,TRBJ1-3,TRBV7-2,.,TRBD1,CASSLLADRGPGNTIYF,TGTGCCAGCAGCTTACTCGCCGACAGGGGGCCTGGAAACACCATATATTTT
16,TRBJ2-5,TRBV7-9,.,TRBD2,CASSLGSAGVVKTQYF,TGTGCCAGCAGCTTAGGCAGTGCGGGAGTCGTTAAGACCCAGTACTTC
15,TRBJ2-1,TRBV5-1,once,.,CASSRGLYSYNEQFF,TGCGCCAGCAGTCGCGGACTCTACTCCTACAATGAGCAGTTCTTC
14,TRBJ1-1,TRBV28,.,.,CASSFGGVITEAFF,TGTGCCAGCAGTTTTGGAGGGGTGATCACTGAAGCTTTCTTT
15,TRBJ2-7,TRBV11-3,.,TRBD1,CASSPRTGDSYEQYF,TGTGCCAGCAGCCCGAGGACAGGGGACTCCTACGAGCAGTACTTC
15,TRBJ2-5,TRBV6-6,once,TRBD1,CASSQSDRGQETQYF,TGTGCCAGCAGCCAGTCTGACAGGGGGCAAGAGACCCAGTACTTC
15,TRBJ2-2,TRBV9,.,.,CASSAGLSNTGELFF,TGTGCCAGCAGCGCCGGACTATCGAACACCGGGGAGCTGTTTTTT
16,TRBJ2-5,TRBV7-9,.,.,CASSLDFWDSQETQYF,TGTGCCAGCAGCTTAGACTTTTGGGACTCGCAAGAGACCCAGTACTTC
12,TRBJ2-7,TRBV2,.,.,CASAGQSYEQYF,TGTGCCAGCGCGGGACAGAGCTACGAGCAGTACTTC